These 4 T cell receptor beta chains originate from one sample sequenced in a study of cytomegalovirus exposure and HLA in healthy donors. The PCR made use of 60 Vbeta and 13 Jbeta primers. Sequencing used immunoSEQ multiplex PCR; TCRdb keeps in-frame clones, though not all of them. The sample shows around 210,000 clones, around 84% of them seen only once. Input material: PBMCs. These receptors were collected from a girl aged 2 to 9 in good health and CMV-seronegative.

The genes are TRBV7-7 and TRBJ2-5; 8 bases align to TRBD1. The CDR3 is 15 amino acids. The V gene end was trimmed by 5 bases and the J gene end by 4 bases; junction bases not matched to a gene: 9. Germline-derived CDR1 and CDR2 are SSHAT and FNYEAQ (reference sequence). Here the CDR3 DNA reads TGTGCCAGCAGCGCCTGGCTGACAGGGGTAGAGACCCAGTACTTC. This translates into CASSAWLTGVETQYF.

This chain joins TRBV4-2 and TRBJ2-3; D perhaps matches TRBD2 (6 bases). Trimming cost V 0 bases and J 2 bases, with 9 bases left between them. CDR1 is LGHNA, CDR2 YNFKEQ, per germline. The CDR3 spans 15 residues. The CDR3 nucleotides read TGTGCCAGCAGCCAAGAACGGGGGTACACAGATACGCAGTATTTT. It is translated as CASSQERGYTDTQYF.

The CDR3 coding sequence is TGTGCCAGCAGCTTTGGACAGGGCGACTATGGCTACACCTTC. It codes for CASSFGQGDYGYTF. V usage is TRBV5-6 and J usage is TRBJ1-2; 8 bases agree with TRBD1. This CDR3 spans 14 amino acids. Germline trimming cut 2 bases from V and 3 bases from J; bases unmatched to any gene: 3. Germline loops: CDR1 SGHDT, CDR2 YYEEEE.

The chain recombines TRBV11-2 with TRBJ2-7; D is perhaps TRBD1 (6 bases). Trimming took off 3 bases at V and 5 bases at J, with 14 bases between the two ends. The CDR3 is 14 residues long. CDR1 is SGHAT and CDR2 is FQNNGV in the germline V gene. CDR3 protein: CASSFFGRDNEQYF. For the CDR3, the DNA is TGTGCCAGCAGCTTCTTCGGCAGGGACAACGAGCAGTACTTC.